The next 28 T cell receptor beta chains were all read from a single sample in a study of T cell clonality in common variable immunodeficiency. Data came from immunoSEQ multiplex PCR; TCRdb stores just in-frame clones and leaves some out. The sample is made up of fewer than 30,000 clones, none counted only once. The study's findings and limits: Common variable immunodeficiency TCR beta sequences reportedly had fewer deletions and N-nucleotide insertions.

These receptors have no identified antigens. The material sequenced was peripheral blood mononuclear cells. These receptors were collected from a human donor with common variable immunodeficiency.

As for this clone: The read terminates 3 residues ahead of where the CDR3 ends, so the germline J gene completes it. This chain uses TRBV18 with TRBJ1-6; D call uncertain. The V gene lost 6 bases and the J gene lost 0 bases, with 18 bases spanning the gap. Germline loops: CDR1 KGHSH, CDR2 LQKENI. This CDR3 is built from 18 residues. The covered CDR3 bases are TGTGCCAGCTCGGCTATAGACATCGCGAGCTCCTATAATTCACCC. It translates to CASSAIDIASSYNSP. In full, the CDR3 is CASSAIDIASSYNSPLHF.

The table lists this clone with many counts. One end of the junction varies from germline; a read error may be responsible. Read coverage stops 3 residues before the CDR3 terminus; the germline J gene supplies the remainder. The chain carries TRBV4-2 and TRBJ1-2; 9 bases are a match to TRBD1. The germline V gene encodes CDR1 LGHNA and CDR2 YNFKEQ. The CDR3 is 16 residues long. This CDR3 is CASSQAGTGYNYGYTF. Partial CDR3 DNA: TGCGCCAGCAGCCAGGCAGGGACAGGGTACAACTATGGC.

This clone was observed a few times. The read halts 3 residues ahead of the CDR3 end, with the missing end drawn from the germline J gene. The chain recombines TRBV19 with TRBJ1-4; D is uncertain. In germline, CDR1 is LNHDA, CDR2 SQIVND (reference sequence). This CDR3 region has 15 residues. V lost 6 bases, J lost 4 bases, and 15 bases lay in between. The CDR3 is CASSGPGGGNEKLFF. The sequenced CDR3 bases are TGTGCCAGTAGCGGCCCAGGAGGAGGTAATGAAAAA.

This clone has more than one count but fewer than ten. The read terminates 3 residues before the CDR3 end, so the remaining end is supplied by the germline J gene. The chain carries TRBV6-2 or TRBV6-3 and TRBJ2-2; D tentatively fits TRBD1 or TRBD2 (5 bases each). The ends were cut back, 2 bases at V and 0 bases at J, with 7 bases in the middle. Germline CDR1 MNHEY, CDR2 SVGEGT. CDR3 length: 15 residues. This chain's CDR3 is CASSYEGPNTGELFF. The sequenced CDR3 bases are TGTGCCAGCAGTTACGAGGGGCCGAACACCGGGGAG.

This clone was counted ten times or more. Read coverage stops 3 residues before the CDR3 terminus; the germline J gene supplies the remainder. This chain joins TRBV19 and TRBJ2-5, with D perhaps TRBD1 (6 bases). With 3 bases removed from V and 3 bases from J, the gap between germline ends came to 11 bases. The germline gives CDR1 LNHDA, CDR2 SQIVND (reference sequence). The CDR3 contains 14 residues. Incomplete CDR3 DNA: TGTGCCAGTAGTATCGGACAGACGAAAGAGACC. Residues: CASSIGQTKET. The CDR3 in its entirety is CASSIGQTKETQYF.

This clone was counted only a few times. The CDR3 is cut off 3 residues early in the read; its end comes from the germline J gene. The chain is built from TRBV18 and TRBJ2-2; 7 bases match TRBD1. The CDR3 is 17 amino acids. V was clipped by 4 bases and J by 6 bases; unmatched bases: 14. CDR1 is KGHSH, CDR2 LQKENI, per germline. Here the CDR3 reads CASSLTGAPINSGELFF. The CDR3 bases that were read are TGTGCCAGCTCACTTACAGGGGCGCCTATTAATTCCGGGGAG.

This clone was counted between two and nine times. Read data end 3 residues before the CDR3 end; the end is taken from the germline J gene. The chain is built from TRBV7-9 and TRBJ1-5; tentatively, D is TRBD1 (5 bases). Looked up from germline, CDR1 is SEHNR and CDR2 is FQNEAQ (reference sequence). The length of the CDR3 is 15 residues. V was pared by 3 bases and J by 1 base, with 10 bases between. The sequenced CDR3 bases are TGTGCCAGCAGCTTGCTGGGGGGGAGCAATCAGCCC. It specifies CASSLLGGSNQP. The entire CDR3 is CASSLLGGSNQPQHF.

This clone was observed a few times. The read ends 3 residues early relative to the CDR3; the germline J gene fills the gap. The chain joins TRBV7-3 to TRBJ1-2, with D perhaps matching TRBD1 (5 bases). V was shortened by 4 bases and J by 2 bases, with 8 bases between the two germline ends. Germline V CDR1 and CDR2: SGHTA, FQGTGA. CDR3 length: 13 residues. The covered CDR3 bases are TGTGCCAGCAGCTCCTACAGGAACTATGGC. Amino acid sequence: CASSSYRNYG. The CDR3 in full is CASSSYRNYGYTF.

Comment on this clone: Read coverage stops 3 residues before the CDR3 terminus; the germline J gene supplies the remainder. This chain uses TRBV6-2 or TRBV6-3 with TRBJ1-2, with 9 positions matching TRBD1. With 6 bases clipped from V and 4 bases from J, the junction kept 6 bases outside the gene matches. Germline V gives CDR1 MNHEY, CDR2 SVGEGT. The CDR3 loop spans 14 amino acids. CDR3 sequence reads: CASRTGGESYGYTF. The part of the CDR3 DNA that was read is TGTGCCAGCAGAACAGGGGGCGAGAGCTATGGC.

A remark on this clone: The CDR3 end is not reached by the read, which stops 3 residues before it; the germline J gene fills it in. The chain joins TRBV7-2 to TRBJ2-4; 8 positions match TRBD1. Looked up from germline, CDR1 is SGHTA and CDR2 is FQGNSA. With V trimmed by 5 bases and J by 7 bases, 1 base remained unmatched. The CDR3 loop spans 12 amino acids. The part of the CDR3 DNA that was read is TGTGCCAGCAGCAGGGACAGGAACATT. It specifies CASSRDRNI. The full CDR3 is CASSRDRNIQYF. The whole variable domain, remainder taken from reference TRBV7-2 and TRBJ2-4, is GAGVSQSPSNKVTEKGKDVELRCDPISGHTALYWYRQSLGQGLEFLIYFQGNSAPDKSGLPSDRFSAERTGGSVSTLTIQRTQQEDSAVYLCASSRDRNIQYFGAGTRLSVL.

This clone has ten or more counts. The read comes to an end 3 residues before the CDR3 does, leaving the germline J gene to fill in the end. The V and J genes are TRBV2 and TRBJ1-2; 9 nucleotides line up with TRBD1. Germline lookup yields CDR1 SNHLY and CDR2 FYNNEI. The CDR3 has 14 residues. J was trimmed by 6 bases and V by 5 bases; bases with no gene match: 7. The CDR3 region is CASSSLDRGDGYTF. The sequenced part of the CDR3 DNA is TGTGCCAGCAGTTCTCTGGACAGGGGAGATGGC.

This clone was seen more than once but under ten times. The read terminates 3 residues ahead of where the CDR3 ends, so the germline J gene completes it. The rearrangement links TRBV6-2 or TRBV6-3 to TRBJ1-4, with D unresolved. The CDR3 covers 17 residues. Trimming took off 0 bases at V and 7 bases at J, with 18 bases between the two ends. CDR1 MNHEY and CDR2 SVGEGT come from the germline V gene. The CDR3 DNA, read in part, is TGTGCCAGCAGTTACTCGAGGGCCGGGGATTGGAGTGAAAAA. Translating gives CASSYSRAGDWSEK. The CDR3 reads in full as CASSYSRAGDWSEKLFF.

This clone was seen a handful of times. The read comes to an end 3 residues before the CDR3 does, leaving the germline J gene to fill in the end. V usage is TRBV11-1 and J usage is TRBJ1-2, with a weak D call TRBD1 (5 bases). The CDR3 has 13 residues. The germline V gene has CDR1 SGHAT and CDR2 FQDESV (reference sequence). The CDR3 bases that were read are TGTGCCAGCAGTCGTCCGGGACTCCCCGGC. Protein: CASSRPGLPG. The whole CDR3 is CASSRPGLPGYTF. Full variable domain (missing parts from reference TRBV11-1 and TRBJ1-2): EAEVAQSPRYKITEKSQAVAFWCDPISGHATLYWYRQILGQGPELLVQFQDESVVDDSQLPKDRFSAERLKGVDSTLKIQPAELGDSAMYLCASSRPGLPGYTFGSGTRLTVV.

About this clone itself: The DNA ends 3 residues before the CDR3 does, and the rest of the CDR3 is filled in from the germline J gene. The chain uses TRBV7-6 and TRBJ2-5, with 8 bases aligning to TRBD1. Germline V lookup: CDR1 SGHVS, CDR2 FNYEAQ. The CDR3 totals 14 residues. The V and J ends lost 7 bases and 4 bases, in that order; junction bases with no gene match: 8. This CDR3 reads CASTLTGAGETQYF. CDR3 DNA (partial): TGTGCCAGCACCCTGACAGGGGCTGGAGAGACC.

This clone was recorded at least ten times. One end of the junction does not line up with germline, which may come from a read error. From the germline J gene comes the end of the CDR3, since the read stops 3 residues before it. The chain combines TRBV4-2 with TRBJ1-2; 7 bases line up with TRBD1. Germline V CDR1 and CDR2: LGHNA, YNFKEQ. The CDR3 spans 15 residues. The covered CDR3 bases are TGCGCCAGCAGCCAGTACAGGGGATCGAACTATGGC. Residues: CASSQYRGSNYG. The entire CDR3 is CASSQYRGSNYGYTF.

Ten or more counts support this clone. The CDR3 goes on 3 residues after the read ends, and that part is filled in from the germline J gene. The chain employs TRBV19 and TRBJ1-2; D may be TRBD1 (5 bases). Trimming removed 7 bases at V and 6 bases at J, with 21 bases between. Germline CDR1 LNHDA, CDR2 SQIVND (reference sequence). This CDR3 contains 15 residues. The CDR3 loop reads CASIRGVGGDNGYTF. The sequenced part of the CDR3 DNA is TGTGCCAGTATCCGAGGCGTTGGAGGGGATAATGGC.

With respect to this clone: The read terminates 3 residues ahead of where the CDR3 ends, so the germline J gene completes it. The chain links TRBV19 to TRBJ2-1; 11 positions agree with TRBD2. V lost 2 bases to trimming and J lost 6 bases; unmatched junction nucleotides: 3. The CDR3 has 15 amino acids. Germline-derived CDR1 and CDR2 are LNHDA and SQIVND (reference sequence). CDR3 bases read: TGTGCCAGTAGTATAAGACTAGCGGGGTTCAATGAG. Its translation: CASSIRLAGFNE. The CDR3 in full is CASSIRLAGFNEQFF.

This clone was picked up a small number of times. The read terminates 3 residues before the CDR3 end, so the remaining end is supplied by the germline J gene. The rearrangement uses TRBV6-1 and TRBJ2-2; TRBD1 matches at 9 bases. CDR1 and CDR2 (germline): MNHNS, SASEGT. J lost 0 bases, V lost 4 bases, and 3 bases had no gene match. CDR3 length: 16 residues. CDR3 amino acids: CASSVTGGANTGELFF. Partial CDR3 DNA: TGTGCCAGCAGTGTGACAGGGGGGGCGAACACCGGGGAG.

Many counts were recorded for this clone. The part of the CDR3 DNA that was read is TGTGCCAGCAGCTCCGGACAGGAGGAGGCGTATGGC. This codes for CASSSGQEEAYG. The whole CDR3 protein is CASSSGQEEAYGYTF. The chain employs TRBV5-5 and TRBJ1-2; 7 bases are a match to TRBD1. Read coverage stops 3 residues before the CDR3 terminus; the germline J gene supplies the remainder. Germline V CDR1 and CDR2: SGHKS, YYEKEE (reference sequence). Losses at the gene ends were 3 bases for V and 5 bases for J; bases not matched to a gene: 10. The CDR3 is 15 amino acids.

Remarks on this clone: The read comes to an end 3 residues before the CDR3 does, leaving the germline J gene to fill in the end. This rearrangement joins TRBV5-6 to TRBJ2-5; no clear D. Trimming stripped 4 bases from V and 5 bases from J, with 12 bases between. The CDR3 is 13 amino acids. The V gene's germline CDR1 is SGHDT and CDR2 YYEEEE. The CDR3 bases that were read are TGTGCCAGCAGCGCCACCCTCCGGGAGACC. Its translation is CASSATLRET. The entire CDR3 is CASSATLRETQYF.

This clone appeared many times. The DNA ends 3 residues before the CDR3 does, and the rest of the CDR3 is filled in from the germline J gene. This rearrangement joins TRBV7-3 to TRBJ2-1; D might be TRBD2 (6 bases). CDR3 length: 13 residues. V lost 8 bases and J 2 bases, leaving 10 bases between the germline ends. CDR1 SGHTA and CDR2 FQGTGA come from the germline V gene. Incomplete CDR3 DNA: TGTGCCAGCGGACCGGGGGCCTACAATGAG. Amino acids: CASGPGAYNE. The full CDR3 sequence reads CASGPGAYNEQFF.

This clone was detected ten times or more. Coverage ceases 3 residues before the CDR3 finishes, and the germline J gene fills in the end. The chain combines TRBV19 with TRBJ1-5; the D gene is possibly TRBD1 (6 bases). V was pared by 4 bases and J by 0 bases, with 16 bases between. The CDR3 totals 17 residues. Germline assignment: CDR1 LNHDA and CDR2 SQIVND (reference sequence). CDR3 bases read: TGTGCCAGTAGTACCCCGTGGGACATATATAGCAATCAGCCC. Its translation is CASSTPWDIYSNQP. The whole CDR3 protein reads CASSTPWDIYSNQPQHF. The variable domain in full, with the rest retrieved from reference TRBV19 and TRBJ1-5, is DGGITQSPKYLFRKEGQNVTLSCEQNLNHDAMYWYRQDPGQGLRLIYYSQIVNDFQKGDIAEGYSVSREKKESFPLTVTSAQKNPTAFYLCASSTPWDIYSNQPQHFGDGTRLSIL.

This clone was picked up many times. The CDR3 goes on 3 residues after the read ends, and that part is filled in from the germline J gene. V and J are TRBV19 and TRBJ1-1; weak D call: TRBD1 (6 bases). From germline, CDR1 is LNHDA and CDR2 SQIVND (reference sequence). Trimming pared 4 bases from V and 6 bases from J, leaving 15 bases between. This CDR3 has 14 amino acids. The CDR3 loop is CASSTAQGFAEAFF. CDR3 DNA (partial): TGTGCCAGTAGTACAGCACAGGGATTTGCTGAA.

As to this clone: The observed sequence ends 3 residues before the CDR3 terminus, with the missing tail filled in from the germline J gene. This sequence joins TRBV13 and TRBJ2-2, with 7 positions matching TRBD1. Germline values: CDR1 PRHDT, CDR2 FYEKMQ (reference sequence). The junction had 7 bases not matched to a gene; V was cut back by 4 bases and J by 5 bases. The CDR3 is 15 residues long. CDR3: CASSSKGRGTGELFF. CDR3 bases read: TGTGCCAGCAGCTCGAAAGGCAGGGGGACCGGGGAG. The full variable domain, its missing parts supplied by reference TRBV13 and TRBJ2-2, is AAGVIQSPRHLIKEKRETATLKCYPIPRHDTVYWYQQGPGQDPQFLISFYEKMQSDKGSIPDRFSAQQFSDYHSELNMSSLELGDSALYFCASSSKGRGTGELFFGEGSRLTVL.

In this sample, this clone turned up a few times. The DNA ends 3 residues before the CDR3 does, and the rest of the CDR3 is filled in from the germline J gene. V gene TRBV6-1 combines with J gene TRBJ1-2; 8 positions match TRBD1. The CDR3 spans 15 residues. Germline lookup yields CDR1 MNHNS and CDR2 SASEGT. CDR3 sequence reads: CASSEARTGIGGYTF. The CDR3 DNA, read in part, is TGTGCCAGCAGTGAAGCAAGGACAGGGATTGGGGGC.

This clone was seen a few times. The read ends 3 residues shy of where the CDR3 ends; the end is completed using the germline J gene. The chain has TRBV7-9 and TRBJ2-7; D is perhaps TRBD1 (5 bases). Germline-derived CDR1 and CDR2 are SEHNR and FQNEAQ (reference sequence). This CDR3 comprises 13 residues. Trimming shortened V by 2 bases and J by 2 bases, and 7 bases separated the two germline ends. Incomplete CDR3 DNA: TGTGCCAGCAGCTTAACAGGTCCCTACGAG. It yields the protein CASSLTGPYE. The complete CDR3 reads CASSLTGPYEQYF.

At least ten counts were recorded for this clone. Read data end 3 residues before the CDR3 end; the end is taken from the germline J gene. The rearrangement links TRBV5-1 to TRBJ2-5, with TRBD2 matching over 14 bases. Trimming at V came to 4 bases and at J to 4 bases, leaving 3 bases not matched to a gene. This CDR3 contains 15 residues. Per the germline V gene, CDR1 is SGHRS and CDR2 is YFSETQ. The CDR3 sequence: CASSTGLAGGETQYF. CDR3 bases read: TGCGCCAGCAGCACTGGACTAGCGGGGGGAGAGACC.

This clone was found a few times. With the read ending 3 residues before the CDR3 end, the germline J gene is used to fill in that end. V usage is TRBV18 and J usage is TRBJ2-2; 7 bases line up with TRBD2. Trimming took 3 bases from V and 4 from J; bases not matched to a gene: 8. In germline, CDR1 is KGHSH, CDR2 LQKENI. This CDR3 is built from 16 residues. CDR3 DNA, as far as it was read: TGTGCCAGCTCACCCAGACTAGCTCGGGGCACCGGGGAG. It yields the protein CASSPRLARGTGE. The full CDR3 is CASSPRLARGTGELFF.